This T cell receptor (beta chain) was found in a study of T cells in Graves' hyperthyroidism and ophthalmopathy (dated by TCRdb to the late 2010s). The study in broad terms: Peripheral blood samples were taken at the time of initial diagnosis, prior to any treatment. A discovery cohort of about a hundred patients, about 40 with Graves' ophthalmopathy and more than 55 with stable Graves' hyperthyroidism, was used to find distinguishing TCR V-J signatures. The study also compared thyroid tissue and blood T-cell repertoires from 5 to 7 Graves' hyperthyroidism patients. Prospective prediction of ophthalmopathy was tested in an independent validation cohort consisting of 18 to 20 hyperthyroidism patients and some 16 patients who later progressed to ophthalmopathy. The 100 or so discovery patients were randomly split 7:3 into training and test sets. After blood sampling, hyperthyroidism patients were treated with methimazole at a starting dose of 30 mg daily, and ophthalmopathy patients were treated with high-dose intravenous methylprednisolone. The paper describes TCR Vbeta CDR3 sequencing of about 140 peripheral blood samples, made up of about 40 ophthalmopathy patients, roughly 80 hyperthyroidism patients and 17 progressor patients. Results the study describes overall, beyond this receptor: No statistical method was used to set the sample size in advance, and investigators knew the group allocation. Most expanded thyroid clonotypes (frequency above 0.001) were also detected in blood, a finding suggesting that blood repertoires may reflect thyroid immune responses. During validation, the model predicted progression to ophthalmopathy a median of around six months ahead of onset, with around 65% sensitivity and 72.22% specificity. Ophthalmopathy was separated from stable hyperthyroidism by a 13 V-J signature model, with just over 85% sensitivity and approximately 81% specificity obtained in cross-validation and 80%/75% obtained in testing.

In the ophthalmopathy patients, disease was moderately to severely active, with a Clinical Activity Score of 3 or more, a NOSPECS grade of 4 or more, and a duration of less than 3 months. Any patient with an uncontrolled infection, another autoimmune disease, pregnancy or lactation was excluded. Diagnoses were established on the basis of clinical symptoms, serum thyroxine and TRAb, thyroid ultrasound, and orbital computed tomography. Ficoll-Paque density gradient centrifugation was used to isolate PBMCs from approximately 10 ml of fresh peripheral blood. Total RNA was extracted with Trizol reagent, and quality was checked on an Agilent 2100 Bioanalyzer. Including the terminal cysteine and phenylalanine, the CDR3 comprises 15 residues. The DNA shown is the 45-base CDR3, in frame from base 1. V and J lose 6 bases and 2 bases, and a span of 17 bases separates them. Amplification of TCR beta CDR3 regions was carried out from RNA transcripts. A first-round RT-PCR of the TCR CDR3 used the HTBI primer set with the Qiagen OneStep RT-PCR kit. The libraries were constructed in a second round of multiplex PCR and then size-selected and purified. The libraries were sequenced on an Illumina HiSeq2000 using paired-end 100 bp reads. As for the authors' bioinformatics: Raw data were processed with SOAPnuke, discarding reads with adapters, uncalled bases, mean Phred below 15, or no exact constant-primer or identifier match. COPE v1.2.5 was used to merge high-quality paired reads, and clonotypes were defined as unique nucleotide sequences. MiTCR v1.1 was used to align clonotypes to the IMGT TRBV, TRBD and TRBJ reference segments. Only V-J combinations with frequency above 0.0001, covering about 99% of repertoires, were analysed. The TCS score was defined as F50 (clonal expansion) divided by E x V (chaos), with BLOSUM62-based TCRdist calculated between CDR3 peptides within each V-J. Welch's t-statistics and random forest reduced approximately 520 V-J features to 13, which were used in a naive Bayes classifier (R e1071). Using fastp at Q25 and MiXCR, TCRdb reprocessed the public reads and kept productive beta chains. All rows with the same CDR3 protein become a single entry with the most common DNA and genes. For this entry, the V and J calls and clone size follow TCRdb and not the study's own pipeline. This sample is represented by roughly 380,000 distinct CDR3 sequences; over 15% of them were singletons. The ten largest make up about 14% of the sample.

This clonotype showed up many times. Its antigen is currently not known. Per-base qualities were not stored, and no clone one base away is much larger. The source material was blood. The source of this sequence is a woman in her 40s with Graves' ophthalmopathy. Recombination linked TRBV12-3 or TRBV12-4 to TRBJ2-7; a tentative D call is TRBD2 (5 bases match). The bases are TGTGCCAGCAGCCCCGCGGGTTTGGTCGCCTACGAGCAGTACTTC. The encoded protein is CASSPAGLVAYEQYF.